Following are 20 T cell receptor beta chains from one sample sequenced in a study of PD-1 and CTLA-4 blockade in melanoma. Assay: immunoSEQ multiplex PCR; the TCRdb copy retains only in-frame clones and omits some. The table lists 20,000 to 25,000 clones, about 87% of them singletons. The source material was CD8+ T cells from peripheral blood, sampled before anti-PD-1 treatment. All receptors come from a human donor with melanoma.

The chain carries TRBV14 and TRBJ1-2; D remains ambiguous. V was pared by 4 bases and J by 6 bases, with 15 bases between. Germline-derived CDR1 and CDR2 are SGHDN and FVKESK. This CDR3 is built from 14 residues. The CDR3 nucleotides are TGTGCCAGCAGCCCCTTGATGATGAGGAATGGCTACACCTTC. As protein: CASSPLMMRNGYTF.

V is TRBV2 and J is TRBJ2-2, with 8 positions matching TRBD2. Unmatched junction bases numbered 7, after V lost 7 bases and J lost 0 bases. The CDR3 consists of 16 residues. Germline loops: CDR1 SNHLY, CDR2 FYNNEI. The CDR3 coding sequence is TGTGCCAGCACGGGAGGGGTTGAATCGAACACCGGGGAGCTGTTTTTT. This translates into CASTGGVESNTGELFF.

The genes are TRBV4-2 and TRBJ2-1, with TRBD2 matching 8 bases. Looked up from germline, CDR1 is LGHNA and CDR2 is YNFKEQ. This CDR3 spans 17 amino acids. With 1 base clipped from V and 3 bases from J, the junction kept 8 bases outside the gene matches. For the CDR3, the DNA is TGTGCCAGCAGCCAAGCGGGGGGGGCGGAATACTACAATGAGCAGTTCTTC. Amino acids: CASSQAGGAEYYNEQFF.

V and J are TRBV30 and TRBJ2-3, with 9 nucleotides matching TRBD1. The CDR3 extends over 13 amino acids. The J segment lost 0 bases and the V segment lost 5 bases, leaving 0 bases of the junction unmatched. The V gene's germline CDR1 is GTSNPN and CDR2 SVGIG (reference sequence). The CDR3 spells CAWGTGSTDTQYF. The CDR3 bases are TGTGCCTGGGGGACAGGGAGCACAGATACGCAGTATTTT.

The V gene is TRBV5-4, the J gene TRBJ1-2; TRBD1 matches 9 bases. The CDR3 is made up of 14 amino acids. The J segment lost 3 bases and the V segment lost 3 bases, leaving 3 bases of the junction unmatched. The V gene's germline CDR1 is SGHNT and CDR2 YYREEE (reference sequence). The CDR3 is CASSSGQGYYGYTF. CDR3 sequence (DNA): TGTGCCAGCAGCTCCGGACAGGGGTACTATGGCTACACCTTC.

V is TRBV7-2 and J is TRBJ2-3; possible D gene TRBD2, 7 bases. The CDR3 is made up of 15 amino acids. The ends were cut back, 0 bases at V and 2 bases at J, with 9 bases in the middle. The germline CDR1 and CDR2 sequences are SGHTA and FQGNSA. CDR3 coding DNA: TGTGCCAGCAGCTTAGCGGGGGGGCCCACAGATACGCAGTATTTT. Its translation: CASSLAGGPTDTQYF.

The chain is built from TRBV27 and TRBJ2-7, with D perhaps matching TRBD1 (6 bases). Trimming removed 5 bases from V and 6 bases from J, with 11 bases in between. The CDR3 sequence is 12 residues long. CDR1 is MNHEY, CDR2 SMNVEV, per germline (reference sequence). In DNA, the CDR3 is TGTGCCAGCAGTAACAGGGTTTCCGAGCAGTACTTC. It yields the protein CASSNRVSEQYF.

This clone came up once. The chain couples TRBV30 to TRBJ1-1; no clear D. CDR3 length equals 11 residues. V was shortened by 6 bases and J by 1 base, with 6 bases between the two germline ends. The germline CDR1 and CDR2 sequences are GTSNPN and SVGIG (reference sequence). The CDR3 region is CACGRNTEAFF. CDR3 DNA: TGTGCCTGCGGCAGGAACACTGAAGCTTTCTTT. The whole variable domain, filled in from reference TRBV30 and TRBJ1-1, reads SQTIHQWPATLVQPVGSPLSLECTVEGTSNPNLYWYRQAAGRGLQLLFYSVGIGQISSEVPQNLSASRPQDRQFILSSKKLLLSDSGFYLCACGRNTEAFFGQGTRLTVV.

V is TRBV4-1 and J is TRBJ2-3; D not resolved. The V gene lost 0 bases and the J gene lost 8 bases, with 3 bases spanning the gap. The germline CDR1 and CDR2 sequences are MGHRA and YSYEKL. This CDR3 has 11 amino acids. DNA for the CDR3: TGCGCCAGCAGCCAAGATGGTACGCAGTATTTT. Its protein product is CASSQDGTQYF.

CDR3: CASSYLTGRMSYEQYF. CDR3 DNA sequence: TGTGCCAGCAGTTATCTCACGGGACGGATGTCCTACGAGCAGTACTTC. The rearrangement links TRBV6-2 or TRBV6-3 to TRBJ2-7, with D perhaps given as TRBD1 or TRBD2 (5 bases each). Germline V CDR1 and CDR2: MNHEY, SVGEGT. Trimming removed 3 bases at V and 1 base at J, with 16 bases between. The CDR3 has 16 amino acids.

The J gene is TRBJ1-1, the V gene TRBV7-6, with 7 bases lining up with TRBD1. The CDR3 spans 14 residues. Losses at the gene ends were 7 bases for V and 3 bases for J; bases not matched to a gene: 8. Germline V gene lookup returns CDR1 SGHVS and CDR2 FNYEAQ. The CDR3 DNA sequence: TGTGCCAGCAAGCAAGAACAGGGGTACACTGAAGCTTTCTTT. It codes for CASKQEQGYTEAFF.

The CDR3 protein is CASSMGLGLGYTF. CDR3 bases: TGTGCCAGCAGTATGGGACTGGGGTTAGGCTACACCTTC. V and J are TRBV12-3 or TRBV12-4 and TRBJ1-2; perhaps TRBD1 as D (5 bases). Trimming removed 5 bases at V and 8 bases at J, with 15 bases between. The CDR3 length is 13 residues.

The chain has TRBV9 and TRBJ2-2; TRBD1 agrees at 9 bases. Germline trimming cut 4 bases from V and 4 bases from J; bases unmatched to any gene: 2. The CDR3 length is 14 residues. The germline V gene has CDR1 SGDLS and CDR2 YYNGEE. This CDR3 is CASSLTGGTGELFF. CDR3 nucleotides: TGTGCCAGCAGCTTGACAGGGGGCACCGGGGAGCTGTTTTTT.

The rearrangement uses TRBV19 and TRBJ2-7; TRBD1 might be the D (5 bases). Germline CDR1 reads LNHDA; CDR2 reads SQIVND (reference sequence). The CDR3 consists of 13 residues. Trimming removed 4 bases from V and 5 bases from J, with 12 bases in between. CDR3 nucleotide sequence: TGTGCCAGTAGTACCCTCCAGGGTCACGAGCAGTACTTC. Its protein product is CASSTLQGHEQYF.

The V call is TRBV7-9, the J call TRBJ2-3; 11 nucleotides line up with TRBD2. V trimming: 5 bases; J trimming: 1 base; junction bases outside the gene matches: 5. The CDR3 spans 16 residues. The germline V gene encodes CDR1 SEHNR and CDR2 FQNEAQ (reference sequence). The CDR3 bases are TGTGCCAGCAGCCAAGTGACTAGCGGGGGCACAGATACGCAGTATTTT. Translation gives CASSQVTSGGTDTQYF.

This clone was detected only once. The chain carries TRBV13 and TRBJ2-1; the match to TRBD2 covers 16 bases. Per germline, CDR1 PRHDT and CDR2 FYEKMQ (reference sequence). This CDR3 region has 16 residues. With V trimmed by 5 bases and J by 8 bases, 6 bases remained unmatched. CDR3 bases: TGTGCCAGCAGCACGCCGGGACTAGCGGGGGGGGATGAGCAGTTCTTC. Translation gives CASSTPGLAGGDEQFF.

The chain joins TRBV5-1 to TRBJ2-7; D unclear. Germline assignment: CDR1 SGHRS and CDR2 YFSETQ. There are 13 residues in the CDR3. V was trimmed by 4 bases and J by 1 base, leaving 9 bases between them. The CDR3 DNA reads as TGCGCCAGCAGCCCAACGCCTTCCTACGAGCAGTACTTC. Amino acid sequence: CASSPTPSYEQYF.

V gene TRBV14 combines with J gene TRBJ1-1; D not certain. In germline, CDR1 is SGHDN, CDR2 FVKESK. This CDR3 has 17 amino acids. V was cut by 0 bases and J by 1 base, with 15 bases left in between. CDR3 residues: CASSQDYQRLGNTEAFF. In nucleotides, the CDR3 is TGTGCCAGCAGCCAAGACTACCAGAGGTTGGGGAACACTGAAGCTTTCTTT.

This chain links TRBV4-3 with TRBJ2-3; D is possibly TRBD1 or TRBD2 (6 bases each). CDR1 is LGHNA and CDR2 is YSLEER in the germline V gene. V lost 0 bases to trimming and J lost 3 bases, with 10 bases between them. The CDR3 contains 15 residues. The CDR3 protein is CASSQDTGRTDTQYF. The CDR3, as DNA: TGCGCCAGCAGCCAAGATACAGGGAGGACAGATACGCAGTATTTT.

The genes are TRBV3-1 (or the pseudogene TRBV3-2) and TRBJ1-6; a weak D match, TRBD1 (5 bases). The germline V and J ends were trimmed by 2 bases and 8 bases, with 13 bases remaining between them. The CDR3 has 15 amino acids. Germline V lookup: CDR1 LGHDT, CDR2 YNNKEL (reference sequence). The CDR3 sequence: CASSQLSTRDSPLHF. The CDR3 coding sequence is TGTGCCAGCAGCCAATTATCCACCAGGGATTCACCCCTCCACTTT.